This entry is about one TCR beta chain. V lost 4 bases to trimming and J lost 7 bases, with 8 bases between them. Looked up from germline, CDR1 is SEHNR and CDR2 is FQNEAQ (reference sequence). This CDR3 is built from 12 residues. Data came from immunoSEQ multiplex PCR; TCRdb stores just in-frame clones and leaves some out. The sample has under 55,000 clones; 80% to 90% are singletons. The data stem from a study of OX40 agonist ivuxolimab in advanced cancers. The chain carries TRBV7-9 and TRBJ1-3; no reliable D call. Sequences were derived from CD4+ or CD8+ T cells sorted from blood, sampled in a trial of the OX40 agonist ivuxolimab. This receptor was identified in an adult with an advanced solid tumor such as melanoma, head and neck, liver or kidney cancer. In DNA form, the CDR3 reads TGTGCCAGCAGCTCCACGCTCAACACCATATATTTT. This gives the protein CASSSTLNTIYF.